Listed below are T cell receptor beta chains from one sample, sequenced in a study of blood T cell repertoires in COVID-19. The repertoire was sequenced with immunoSEQ multiplex PCR; TCRdb's copy has only in-frame clones and lacks some. The sample holds roughly 280,000 clones, about nine tenths seen once. Sequenced input: peripheral blood. These receptors all come from a man aged 50 to 60 with acute or convalescent COVID-19. Each CDR3 is given with its conserved first and last residue.

V: TRBV5-4
J: TRBJ2-2
CDR3: CASSLAGVGFGELFF

V: TRBV18
J: TRBJ2-7
CDR3: CASSSPRVAGGKQYF

V: TRBV25-1
J: TRBJ1-6
CDR3: CASSPINSPLHF

V: TRBV5-6
J: TRBJ2-1
CDR3: CASSLAIGGEVDNEQFF

V: TRBV28
J: TRBJ2-1
CDR3: CASTTGGGEQFF

V: TRBV7-9
J: TRBJ2-3
CDR3: CASSLQGAASTDTQYF

V: TRBV19
J: TRBJ2-1
CDR3: CASSIGGGAYNEQFF

V: TRBV21-1
J: TRBJ2-4
CDR3: CASSKGTSPNIQYF

V: TRBV3-1/TRBV3-2
J: TRBJ2-5
CDR3: CASSQEDGGLPRYF

V: TRBV7-6
J: TRBJ1-5
CDR3: CASSLEQGSGAQHF

V: TRBV6-1
J: TRBJ1-3
CDR3: CASSEDSRNTIYF

V: TRBV6-5
J: TRBJ1-2
CDR3: CASSYSVLAGGGYTF

V: TRBV14
J: TRBJ2-7
CDR3: CASSQDPGSYEQYF

V: TRBV3-1/TRBV3-2
J: TRBJ1-6
CDR3: CASSQTHADNSPLHF

V: TRBV5-6
J: TRBJ1-5
CDR3: CASSFGRGEPQHF

V: TRBV5-1
J: TRBJ2-1
CDR3: CASTLARDSPYYNEQFF

V: TRBV7-8
J: TRBJ1-1
CDR3: CASDSGMGYGEAFF

V: TRBV7-2
J: TRBJ1-1
CDR3: CASSLTGAVEAFF

V: TRBV12-3/TRBV12-4
J: TRBJ2-3
CDR3: CASRLGHTQYF

V: TRBV11-2
J: TRBJ1-1
CDR3: CASSLGVQGAMVTEAFF

V: TRBV19
J: TRBJ2-7
CDR3: CASSVKVGTSGSSYEQYF